This TCR beta chain comes out of a study of early stage breast cancer tumors. Study overall: Most of the 16 invasive tumors were ER+, PR+ and HER2-. General study results and limits: Tumors had roughly 2.5-fold higher T cell density than normal breast.

TCRdb keeps only in-frame clones here, not all; method: immunoSEQ multiplex PCR. Here the sample spans some 10,000 clones, 64% being singletons. Note on this clone: Its target is unknown.

With 2 bases removed from V and 0 bases from J, the gap between germline ends came to 12 bases. Germline lookup yields CDR1 PRHDT and CDR2 FYEKMQ (reference sequence). The CDR3 spans 16 residues. The chain combines TRBV13 with TRBJ2-3, with a possible D match to TRBD1 (6 bases). Sample: breast tumor tissue. The TCR comes from a person aged 55 to 70 with breast cancer. The CDR3 DNA follows: TGTGCCAGCAGCTTAACAGGGTACTCTAGCACAGATACGCAGTATTTT. It codes for CASSLTGYSSTDTQYF.